This T cell receptor beta chain derives from a study of T-cell reconstitution after alpha-beta-depleted transplantation in children. This CDR3 is built from 15 residues. Germline assignment: CDR1 KGHSH and CDR2 LQKENI. Trimming at V came to 5 bases and at J to 4 bases, leaving 11 bases not matched to a gene. Preparation of the TCRbeta library involved a method that used unique molecular identifiers. Via MiXCR, TCRdb re-called the PCR reads, giving one row per CDR3 protein. The data contain some 490,000 distinct CDR3 sequences, around an eighth of them seen just once; the ten biggest clones take up around 6%. There are many counts of this clonotype.

The sequence was collected from a human donor who donated a stem cell graft to a child with combined immunodeficiency. The material was PBMCs from the stem cell graft donor, obtained from the stem cell graft. The chain employs TRBV18 and TRBJ2-7; 7 bases match TRBD1. CDR3 protein: CASSTTGALPYEQYF. The CDR3 nucleotides read TGTGCCAGCTCAACCACAGGGGCCCTACCTTACGAGCAGTACTTC.